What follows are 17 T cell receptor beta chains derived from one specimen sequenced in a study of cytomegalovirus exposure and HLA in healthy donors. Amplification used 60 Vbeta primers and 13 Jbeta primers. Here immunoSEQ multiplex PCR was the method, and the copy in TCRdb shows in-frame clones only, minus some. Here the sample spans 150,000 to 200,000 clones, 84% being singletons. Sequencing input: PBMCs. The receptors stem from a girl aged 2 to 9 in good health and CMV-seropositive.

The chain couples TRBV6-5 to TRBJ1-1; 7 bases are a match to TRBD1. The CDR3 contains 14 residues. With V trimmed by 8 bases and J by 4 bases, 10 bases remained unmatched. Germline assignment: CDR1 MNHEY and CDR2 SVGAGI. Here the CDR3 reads CASDSRGGGTEAFF. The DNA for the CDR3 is TGTGCCAGCGACAGCCGAGGGGGCGGCACTGAAGCTTTCTTT.

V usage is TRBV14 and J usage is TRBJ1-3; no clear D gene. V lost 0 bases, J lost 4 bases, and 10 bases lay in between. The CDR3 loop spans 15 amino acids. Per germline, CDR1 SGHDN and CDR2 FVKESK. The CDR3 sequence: CASSQESYPGNTIYF. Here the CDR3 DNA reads TGTGCCAGCAGCCAAGAGTCCTATCCCGGAAACACCATATATTTT.

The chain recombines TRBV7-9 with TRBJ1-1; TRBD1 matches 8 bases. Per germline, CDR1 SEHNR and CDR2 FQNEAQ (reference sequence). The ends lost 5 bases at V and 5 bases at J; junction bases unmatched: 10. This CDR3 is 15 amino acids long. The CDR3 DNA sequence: TGTGCCAGCAGCGGCTCAGGGGGCGTTTGGACTGAAGCTTTCTTT. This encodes CASSGSGGVWTEAFF.

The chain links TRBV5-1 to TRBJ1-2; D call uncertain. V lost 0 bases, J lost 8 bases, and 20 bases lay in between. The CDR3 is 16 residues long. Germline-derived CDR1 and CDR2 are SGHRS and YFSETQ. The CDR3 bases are TGCGCCAGCAGCTTGGAATCGTACGGTTATAGTCGAGGCTACACCTTC. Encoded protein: CASSLESYGYSRGYTF. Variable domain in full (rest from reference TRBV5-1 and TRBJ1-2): KAGVTQTPRYLIKTRGQQVTLSCSPISGHRSVSWYQQTPGQGLQFLFEYFSETQRNKGNFPGRFSGRQFSNSRSEMNVSTLELGDSALYLCASSLESYGYSRGYTFGSGTRLTVV.

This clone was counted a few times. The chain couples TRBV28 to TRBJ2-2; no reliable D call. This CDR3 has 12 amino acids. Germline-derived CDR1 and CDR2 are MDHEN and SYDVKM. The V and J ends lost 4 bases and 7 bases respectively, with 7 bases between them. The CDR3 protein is CASSSPDGELFF. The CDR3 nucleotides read TGTGCCAGCAGTTCGCCAGACGGGGAGCTGTTTTTT.

The CDR3 loop reads CASSFGGAFGTTNEKLFF. CDR3 nucleotide sequence: TGTGCCAGCAGTTTCGGCGGGGCTTTCGGGACGACTAATGAAAAACTGTTTTTT. The rearrangement uses TRBV28 and TRBJ1-4; perhaps TRBD1 as D (5 bases). Per germline, CDR1 MDHEN and CDR2 SYDVKM. The CDR3 extends over 18 amino acids. V was pared by 3 bases and J by 2 bases, with 19 bases between. Variable domain in full (rest from reference TRBV28 and TRBJ1-4): DVKVTQSSRYLVKRTGEKVFLECVQDMDHENMFWYRQDPGLGLRLIYFSYDVKMKEKGDIPEGYSVSREKKERFSLILESASTNQTSMYLCASSFGGAFGTTNEKLFFGSGTQLSVL.

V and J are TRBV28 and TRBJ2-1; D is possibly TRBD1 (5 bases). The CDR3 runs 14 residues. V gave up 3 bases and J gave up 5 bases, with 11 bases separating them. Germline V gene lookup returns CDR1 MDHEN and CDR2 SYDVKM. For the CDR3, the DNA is TGTGCCAGCAGTTTTGAGGAAGGGGACAATGAGCAGTTCTTC. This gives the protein CASSFEEGDNEQFF. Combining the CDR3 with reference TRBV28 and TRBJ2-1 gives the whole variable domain DVKVTQSSRYLVKRTGEKVFLECVQDMDHENMFWYRQDPGLGLRLIYFSYDVKMKEKGDIPEGYSVSREKKERFSLILESASTNQTSMYLCASSFEEGDNEQFFGPGTRLTVL.

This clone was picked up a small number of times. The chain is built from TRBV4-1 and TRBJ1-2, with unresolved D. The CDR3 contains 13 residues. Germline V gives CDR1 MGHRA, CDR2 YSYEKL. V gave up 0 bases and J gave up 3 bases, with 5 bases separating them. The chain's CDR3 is CASSQDPYYGYTF. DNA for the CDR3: TGCGCCAGCAGCCAAGATCCGTACTATGGCTACACCTTC.

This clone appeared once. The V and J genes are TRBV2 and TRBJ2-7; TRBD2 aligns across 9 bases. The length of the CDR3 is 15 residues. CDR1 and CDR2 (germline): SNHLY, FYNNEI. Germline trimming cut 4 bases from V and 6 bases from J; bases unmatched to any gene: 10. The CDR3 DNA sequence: TGTGCCAGCAGTGGGACTAGCGCTCAGGGGCGCGAGCAGTACTTC. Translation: CASSGTSAQGREQYF. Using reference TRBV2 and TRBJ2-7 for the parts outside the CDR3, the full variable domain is EPEVTQTPSHQVTQMGQEVILRCVPISNHLYFYWYRQILGQKVEFLVSFYNNEISEKSEIFDDQFSVERPDGSNFTLKIRSTKLEDSAMYFCASSGTSAQGREQYFGPGTRLTVT.

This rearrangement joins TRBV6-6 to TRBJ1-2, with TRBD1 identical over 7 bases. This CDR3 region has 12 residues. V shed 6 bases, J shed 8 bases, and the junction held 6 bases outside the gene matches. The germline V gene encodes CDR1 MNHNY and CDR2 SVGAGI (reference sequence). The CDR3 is CASSNGQDGYTF. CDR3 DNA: TGTGCCAGCAGCAATGGACAGGACGGCTACACCTTC.

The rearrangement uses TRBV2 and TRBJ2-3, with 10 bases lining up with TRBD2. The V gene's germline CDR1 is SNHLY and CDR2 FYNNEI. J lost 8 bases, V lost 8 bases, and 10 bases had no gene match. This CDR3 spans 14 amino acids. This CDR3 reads CASSKAGGLGTQYF. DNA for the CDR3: TGTGCCAGCTCTAAAGCGGGGGGGCTTGGTACGCAGTATTTT.

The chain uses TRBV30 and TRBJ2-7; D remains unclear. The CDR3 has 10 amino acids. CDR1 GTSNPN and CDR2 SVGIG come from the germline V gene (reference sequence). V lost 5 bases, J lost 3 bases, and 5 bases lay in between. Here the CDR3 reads CAWGNYEQYF. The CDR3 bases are TGTGCCTGGGGCAACTACGAGCAGTACTTC.

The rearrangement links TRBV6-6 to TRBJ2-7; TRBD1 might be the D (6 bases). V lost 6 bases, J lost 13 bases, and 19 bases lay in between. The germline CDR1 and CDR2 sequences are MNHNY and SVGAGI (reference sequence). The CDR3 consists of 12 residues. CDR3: CASSEPPGHQYF. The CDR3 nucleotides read TGTGCCAGCAGCGAACCCCCGGGACATCAATACTTC.

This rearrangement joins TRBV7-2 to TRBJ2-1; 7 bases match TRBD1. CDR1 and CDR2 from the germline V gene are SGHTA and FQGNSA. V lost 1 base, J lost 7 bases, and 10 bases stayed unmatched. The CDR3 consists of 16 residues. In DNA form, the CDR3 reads TGTGCCAGCAGCTTAGTAGACAGGGTCTCGTGGAATGAGCAGTTCTTC. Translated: CASSLVDRVSWNEQFF.

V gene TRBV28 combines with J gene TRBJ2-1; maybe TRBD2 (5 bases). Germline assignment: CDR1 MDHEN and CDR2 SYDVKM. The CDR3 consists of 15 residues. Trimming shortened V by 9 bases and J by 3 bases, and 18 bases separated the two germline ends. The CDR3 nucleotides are TGTGCCAGTTACGGGGTGCCCGTTAGCTACAATGAGCAGTTCTTC. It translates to CASYGVPVSYNEQFF.

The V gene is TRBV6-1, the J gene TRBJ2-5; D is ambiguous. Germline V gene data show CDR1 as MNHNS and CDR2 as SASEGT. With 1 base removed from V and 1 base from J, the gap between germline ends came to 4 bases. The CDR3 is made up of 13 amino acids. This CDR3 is CASSEVSQETQYF. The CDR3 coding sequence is TGTGCCAGCAGTGAAGTATCCCAAGAGACCCAGTACTTC.

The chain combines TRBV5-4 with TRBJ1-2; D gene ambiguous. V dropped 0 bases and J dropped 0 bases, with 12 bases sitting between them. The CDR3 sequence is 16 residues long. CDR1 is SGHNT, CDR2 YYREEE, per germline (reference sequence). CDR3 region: CASSLVVRLANYGYTF. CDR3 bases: TGTGCCAGCAGCTTGGTCGTCAGACTAGCTAACTATGGCTACACCTTC. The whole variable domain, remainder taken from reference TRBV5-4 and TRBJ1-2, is ETGVTQSPTHLIKTRGQQVTLRCSSQSGHNTVSWYQQALGQGPQFIFQYYREEENGRGNFPPRFSGLQFPNYSSELNVNALELDDSALYLCASSLVVRLANYGYTFGSGTRLTVV.